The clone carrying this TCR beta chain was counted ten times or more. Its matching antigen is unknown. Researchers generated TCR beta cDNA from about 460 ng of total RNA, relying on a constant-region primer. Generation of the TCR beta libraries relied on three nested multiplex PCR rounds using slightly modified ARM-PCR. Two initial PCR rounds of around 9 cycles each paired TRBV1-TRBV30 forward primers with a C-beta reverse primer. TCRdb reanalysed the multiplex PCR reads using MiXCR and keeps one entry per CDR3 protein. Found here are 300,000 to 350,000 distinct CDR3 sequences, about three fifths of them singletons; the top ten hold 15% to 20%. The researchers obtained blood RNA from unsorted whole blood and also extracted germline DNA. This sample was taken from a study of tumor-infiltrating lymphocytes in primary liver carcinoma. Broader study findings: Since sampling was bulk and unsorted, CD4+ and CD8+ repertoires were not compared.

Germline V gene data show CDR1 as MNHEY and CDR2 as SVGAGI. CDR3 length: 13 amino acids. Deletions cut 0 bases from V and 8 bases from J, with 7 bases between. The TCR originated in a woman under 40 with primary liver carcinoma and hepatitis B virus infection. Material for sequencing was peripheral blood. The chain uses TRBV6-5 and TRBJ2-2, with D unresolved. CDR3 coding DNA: TGTGCCAGCAGTTACTCGAATAGGGGGGAGCTGTTTTTT. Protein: CASSYSNRGELFF.